This T cell receptor (beta chain) was captured by sequencing in a study of cytomegalovirus exposure and HLA in healthy donors. Study outcomes and limitations: Follow-up analysis seemed to connect common viral pathogens with several of the most significant clusters identified. It was reported that TCR beta sequences correctly inferred the HLA-A and HLA-B alleles for most subjects.

With regard to this clone: The antigen is undetermined.

The study ran its PCR with 60 Vbeta and 13 Jbeta primers. Under the authors' procedure: In a later analysis, 80 million to 100 million unique TCR beta chains included roughly 11 million shared by two or more donors. The data were produced by immunoSEQ multiplex PCR, yet TCRdb's version contains in-frame clones alone and is incomplete. V and J calls and clone size are given by that table; D and trimming were obtained from the DNA. The repertoire holds around 210,000 clones, with over 75% as singletons. The length of the CDR3 is 14 residues. Looked up from germline, CDR1 is MGHRA and CDR2 is YSYEKL. The receptor's source is a young woman in good health and CMV-seronegative. Material: PBMCs. V is TRBV4-1 and J is TRBJ2-5; D ambiguous. The J call may be faulty, since TRBJ2-7 better matches the DNA end. The CDR3 is CASSKSRISYEQYF. The CDR3 coding sequence is TGCGCCAGCAGCAAGTCACGCATCTCCTACGAGCAGTACTTC.